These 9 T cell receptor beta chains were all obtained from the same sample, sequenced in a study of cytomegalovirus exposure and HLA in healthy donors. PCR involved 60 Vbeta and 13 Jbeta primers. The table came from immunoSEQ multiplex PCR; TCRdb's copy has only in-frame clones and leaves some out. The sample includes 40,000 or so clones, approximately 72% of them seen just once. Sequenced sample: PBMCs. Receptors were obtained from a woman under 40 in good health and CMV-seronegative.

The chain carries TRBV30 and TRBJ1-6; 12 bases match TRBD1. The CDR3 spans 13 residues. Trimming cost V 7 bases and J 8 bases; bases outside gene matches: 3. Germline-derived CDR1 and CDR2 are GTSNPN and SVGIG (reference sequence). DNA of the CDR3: TGTGCCTCCGGGACAGGGGGCGATTCACCCCTCCACTTT. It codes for CASGTGGDSPLHF.

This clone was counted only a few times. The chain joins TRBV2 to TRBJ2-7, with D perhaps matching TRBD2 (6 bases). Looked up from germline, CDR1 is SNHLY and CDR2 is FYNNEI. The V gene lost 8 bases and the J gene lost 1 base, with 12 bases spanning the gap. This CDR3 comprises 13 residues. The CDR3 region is CASRDWHSYEQYF. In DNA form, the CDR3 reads TGTGCCAGCCGGGACTGGCATTCCTACGAGCAGTACTTC.

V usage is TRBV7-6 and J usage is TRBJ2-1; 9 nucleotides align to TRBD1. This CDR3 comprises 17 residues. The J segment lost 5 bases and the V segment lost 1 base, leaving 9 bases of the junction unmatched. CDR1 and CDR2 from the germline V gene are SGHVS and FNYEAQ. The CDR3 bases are TGTGCCAGCAGCTTAGGATTCCCTGGGACAGGGAACAATGAGCAGTTCTTC. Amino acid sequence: CASSLGFPGTGNNEQFF.

In DNA, the CDR3 is TGTGCCAGCAGCCTCCTGTGGGGGCGGGGGGAGACCCAGTACTTC. Translation: CASSLLWGRGETQYF. The chain couples TRBV4-2 to TRBJ2-5; perhaps TRBD2 as D (7 bases). This CDR3 spans 15 amino acids. Germline CDR1 and CDR2: LGHNA and YNFKEQ. Trimming stripped 4 bases from V and 5 bases from J, with 17 bases between.

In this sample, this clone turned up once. The CDR3: CASKRDRGLYEQYF. CDR3 DNA sequence: TGTGCCAGCAAGCGAGACAGGGGGCTATACGAGCAGTACTTC. V and J are TRBV6-1 and TRBJ2-7; 10 positions agree with TRBD1. Germline V gene data show CDR1 as MNHNS and CDR2 as SASEGT. The CDR3 loop spans 14 amino acids. Trimming cost V 7 bases and J 4 bases; bases outside gene matches: 7.

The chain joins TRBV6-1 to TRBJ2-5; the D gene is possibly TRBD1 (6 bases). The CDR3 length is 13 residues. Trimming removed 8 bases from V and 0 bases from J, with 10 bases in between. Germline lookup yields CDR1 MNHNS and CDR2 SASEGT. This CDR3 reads CASSDSYQETQYF. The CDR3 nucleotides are TGTGCCAGCTCGGACAGCTACCAAGAGACCCAGTACTTC.

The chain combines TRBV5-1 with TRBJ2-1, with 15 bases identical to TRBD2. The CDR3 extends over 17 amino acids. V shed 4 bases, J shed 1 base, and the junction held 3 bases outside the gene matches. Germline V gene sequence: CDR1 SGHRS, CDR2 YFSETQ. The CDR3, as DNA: TGCGCCAGCAGCCTAGGGACTAGCGGGAGGTCCTACAATGAGCAGTTCTTC. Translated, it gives CASSLGTSGRSYNEQFF.

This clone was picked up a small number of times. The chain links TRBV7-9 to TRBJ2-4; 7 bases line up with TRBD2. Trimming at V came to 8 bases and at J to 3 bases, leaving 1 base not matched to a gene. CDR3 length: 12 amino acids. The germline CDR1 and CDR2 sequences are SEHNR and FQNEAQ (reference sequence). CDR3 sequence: CASAGDKNIQYF. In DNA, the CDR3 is TGTGCCAGCGCGGGGGACAAAAACATTCAGTACTTC.

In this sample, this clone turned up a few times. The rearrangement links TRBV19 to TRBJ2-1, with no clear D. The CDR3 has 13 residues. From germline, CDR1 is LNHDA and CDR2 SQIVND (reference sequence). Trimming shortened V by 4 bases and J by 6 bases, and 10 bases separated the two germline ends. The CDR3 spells CASSTRRSNEQFF. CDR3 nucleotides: TGTGCCAGTAGTACCAGAAGGAGCAATGAGCAGTTCTTC. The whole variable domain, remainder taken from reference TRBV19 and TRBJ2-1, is DGGITQSPKYLFRKEGQNVTLSCEQNLNHDAMYWYRQDPGQGLRLIYYSQIVNDFQKGDIAEGYSVSREKKESFPLTVTSAQKNPTAFYLCASSTRRSNEQFFGPGTRLTVL.